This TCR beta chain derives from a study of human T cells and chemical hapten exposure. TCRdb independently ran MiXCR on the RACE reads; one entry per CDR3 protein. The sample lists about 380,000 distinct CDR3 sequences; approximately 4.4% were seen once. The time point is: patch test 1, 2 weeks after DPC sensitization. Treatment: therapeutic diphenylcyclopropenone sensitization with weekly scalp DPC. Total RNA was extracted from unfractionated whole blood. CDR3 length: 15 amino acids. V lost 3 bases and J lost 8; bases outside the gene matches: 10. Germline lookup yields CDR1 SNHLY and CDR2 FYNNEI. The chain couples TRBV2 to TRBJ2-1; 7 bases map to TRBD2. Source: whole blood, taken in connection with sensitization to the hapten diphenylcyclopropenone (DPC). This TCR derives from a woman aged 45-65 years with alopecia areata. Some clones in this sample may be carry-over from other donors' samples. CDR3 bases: TGTGCCAGCAGTGAGATCGCGGGGGTTATCCATGAGCAGTTCTTC. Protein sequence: CASSEIAGVIHEQFF.